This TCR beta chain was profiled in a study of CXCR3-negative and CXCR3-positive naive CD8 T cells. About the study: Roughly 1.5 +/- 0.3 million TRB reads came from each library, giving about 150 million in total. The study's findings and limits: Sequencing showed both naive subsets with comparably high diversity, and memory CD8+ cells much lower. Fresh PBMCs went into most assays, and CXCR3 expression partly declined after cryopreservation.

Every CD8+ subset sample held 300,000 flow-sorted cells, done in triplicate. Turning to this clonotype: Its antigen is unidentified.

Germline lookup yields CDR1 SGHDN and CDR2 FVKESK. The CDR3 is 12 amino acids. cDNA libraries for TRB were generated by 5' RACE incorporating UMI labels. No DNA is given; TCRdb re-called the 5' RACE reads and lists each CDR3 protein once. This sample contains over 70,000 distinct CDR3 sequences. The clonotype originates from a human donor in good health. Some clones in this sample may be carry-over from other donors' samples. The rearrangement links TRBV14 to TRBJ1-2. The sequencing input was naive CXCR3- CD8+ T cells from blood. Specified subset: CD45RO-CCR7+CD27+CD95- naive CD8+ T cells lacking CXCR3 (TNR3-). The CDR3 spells CASSQEWQRVTF.